These 23 T cell receptor beta chains came from one sample sequenced in a study of OX40 agonist ivuxolimab in advanced cancers. The repertoire was sequenced with immunoSEQ multiplex PCR; TCRdb's copy has only in-frame clones and lacks some. Among under 100,000 clones, about 88% were seen once, and the ten largest hold 0.33%. The source was CD4+ or CD8+ T cells sorted from blood, collected in a trial of the OX40 agonist ivuxolimab. These receptors originate from an adult with an advanced solid tumor such as melanoma, head and neck, liver or kidney cancer.

The chain employs TRBV7-9 and TRBJ2-4; a weak D match, TRBD1 (6 bases). This CDR3 contains 16 residues. Trimming took off 5 bases at V and 8 bases at J, with 22 bases between the two ends. Germline V gives CDR1 SEHNR, CDR2 FQNEAQ (reference sequence). CDR3 coding DNA: TGTGCCAGCAGCCCCCAACCTGACAGGATCGTTGACATTCAGTACTTC. This translates into CASSPQPDRIVDIQYF.

The genes are TRBV27 and TRBJ2-6; D not resolved. The CDR3 consists of 18 residues. The germline V and J ends were trimmed by 6 bases and 0 bases, with 18 bases remaining between them. CDR1 is MNHEY, CDR2 SMNVEV, per germline (reference sequence). Written as DNA, the CDR3 is TGTGCCAGCAGGCCTTCAGGTTCCTCGGGCTCTGGGGCCAACGTCCTGACTTTC. Amino acid sequence: CASRPSGSSGSGANVLTF. The full variable domain, rest sourced from reference TRBV27 and TRBJ2-6, is EAQVTQNPRYLITVTGKKLTVTCSQNMNHEYMSWYRQDPGLGLRQIYYSMNVEVTDKGDVPEGYKVSRKEKRNFPLILESPSPNQTSLYFCASRPSGSSGSGANVLTFGAGSRLTVL.

This clone was observed once. CDR3 coding DNA: TGTGCCAGCAGCTTAGGCTCAGGGTACACTGAAGCTTTCTTT. It specifies CASSLGSGYTEAFF. The genes are TRBV11-2 and TRBJ1-1, with D tentatively TRBD1 (5 bases). The CDR3 contains 14 residues. V was pared by 1 base and J by 3 bases, with 9 bases between. Germline assignment: CDR1 SGHAT and CDR2 FQNNGV.

The chain joins TRBV4-3 to TRBJ2-5; D might be TRBD1 or TRBD2, each matching 6 bases. Germline CDR1 is LGHNA and CDR2 is YSLEER. Trimming left V 4 bases short and J 2 bases short, with 11 bases between. CDR3 length: 14 amino acids. CDR3 sequence: CASSPTGTQETQYF. DNA for the CDR3: TGCGCCAGCAGCCCAACAGGGACTCAAGAGACCCAGTACTTC.

The chain employs TRBV30 and TRBJ1-5; D ambiguous. This CDR3 is 13 amino acids long. V was cut by 2 bases and J by 7 bases, with 12 bases left in between. Germline-derived CDR1 and CDR2 are GTSNPN and SVGIG (reference sequence). Here the CDR3 DNA reads TGTGCCTGGAGTCTCTCTGTCTTCCAGCCCCAGCATTTT. As protein: CAWSLSVFQPQHF. Drawing the rest from reference TRBV30 and TRBJ1-5, the complete variable domain is SQTIHQWPATLVQPVGSPLSLECTVEGTSNPNLYWYRQAAGRGLQLLFYSVGIGQISSEVPQNLSASRPQDRQFILSSKKLLLSDSGFYLCAWSLSVFQPQHFGDGTRLSIL.

A single count supports this clone. The rearrangement links TRBV7-3 to TRBJ2-3; 7 bases agree with TRBD1. Germline lookup yields CDR1 SGHTA and CDR2 FQGTGA. Losses at the gene ends were 3 bases for V and 2 bases for J; bases not matched to a gene: 2. This CDR3 has 14 amino acids. CDR3 nucleotides: TGTGCCAGCAGCTTGACAGGGACCACAGATACGCAGTATTTT. Encoded protein: CASSLTGTTDTQYF.

V is TRBV9 and J is TRBJ2-1; 10 positions agree with TRBD1. Losses at the gene ends were 1 base for V and 9 bases for J; bases not matched to a gene: 7. Germline V gene sequence: CDR1 SGDLS, CDR2 YYNGEE. This CDR3 is built from 15 residues. CDR3 nucleotide sequence: TGTGCCAGCAGCGTACTGGGACAGGGGTTTGTTGAGCAGTTCTTC. Encoded protein: CASSVLGQGFVEQFF.

V is TRBV5-6 and J is TRBJ1-3; no firm D call. CDR3 length: 14 residues. V was shortened by 0 bases and J by 4 bases, with 8 bases between the two germline ends. Germline-derived CDR1 and CDR2 are SGHDT and YYEEEE. CDR3: CASSLGPQGNTIYF. CDR3 in DNA: TGTGCCAGCAGCTTGGGCCCCCAGGGAAACACCATATATTTT.

The chain is built from TRBV6-1 and TRBJ1-2; D is uncertain. This CDR3 has 12 amino acids. Germline values: CDR1 MNHNS, CDR2 SASEGT. Trimming removed 1 base from V and 3 bases from J, with 3 bases in between. The CDR3 protein is CASSEGYYGYTF. For the CDR3, the DNA is TGTGCCAGCAGTGAAGGGTACTATGGCTACACCTTC.

The rearrangement joins TRBV4-1 to TRBJ2-5; perhaps TRBD2 as D (6 bases). The CDR3 is 17 amino acids. Trimming took 1 base from V and 1 from J, leaving 16 bases between them. Germline V gives CDR1 MGHRA, CDR2 YSYEKL. The CDR3 spells CASSQGRGEQIQETQYF. As DNA, the CDR3 is TGCGCCAGCAGCCAAGGGCGCGGGGAGCAAATCCAAGAGACCCAGTACTTC.

J is TRBJ1-2 and V is TRBV28; TRBD1 matches 7 bases. V shed 4 bases, J shed 4 bases, and the junction held 6 bases outside the gene matches. CDR1 and CDR2 (germline): MDHEN, SYDVKM. The CDR3 sequence is 14 residues long. The CDR3 sequence: CASSSTGHSYGYTF. The CDR3 DNA reads TGTGCCAGCAGTTCGACAGGGCACTCCTATGGCTACACCTTC.

The genes are TRBV9 and TRBJ2-2; D is uncertain. V lost 4 bases to trimming and J lost 2 bases, with 3 bases between them. In germline, CDR1 is SGDLS, CDR2 YYNGEE. The CDR3 runs 12 residues. The CDR3 nucleotides are TGTGCCAGCAGCTCTAACACCGGGGAGCTGTTTTTT. This gives the protein CASSSNTGELFF.

The chain carries TRBV30 and TRBJ1-5, with unresolved D. The V gene lost 0 bases and the J gene lost 7 bases, with 19 bases spanning the gap. Germline V lookup: CDR1 GTSNPN, CDR2 SVGIG (reference sequence). The CDR3 totals 16 residues. This chain's CDR3 is CAWSVRGRTVRQPQHF. CDR3 bases: TGTGCCTGGAGTGTTAGAGGCAGGACGGTAAGACAGCCCCAGCATTTT. Using reference TRBV30 and TRBJ1-5 for the parts outside the CDR3, the full variable domain is SQTIHQWPATLVQPVGSPLSLECTVEGTSNPNLYWYRQAAGRGLQLLFYSVGIGQISSEVPQNLSASRPQDRQFILSSKKLLLSDSGFYLCAWSVRGRTVRQPQHFGDGTRLSIL.

The J gene is TRBJ1-1, the V gene TRBV10-3, with 9 nucleotides matching TRBD1. The trim removed 6 bases at V and 4 bases at J, leaving 9 bases unmatched. The CDR3 runs 15 residues. Germline V gene lookup returns CDR1 ENHRY and CDR2 SYGVKD. The CDR3 region is CAIRTQGALTTEAFF. The CDR3 DNA reads as TGTGCCATCAGGACACAGGGGGCTTTGACCACTGAAGCTTTCTTT.

This rearrangement joins TRBV9 to TRBJ2-7; 7 bases are a match to TRBD1. Germline-derived CDR1 and CDR2 are SGDLS and YYNGEE. The V gene end was trimmed by 2 bases and the J gene end by 2 bases; junction bases not matched to a gene: 7. The CDR3 runs to 15 residues. Here the CDR3 reads CASSVGPGQTYEQYF. The CDR3, as DNA: TGTGCCAGCAGCGTGGGACCGGGACAGACCTACGAGCAGTACTTC.

The V and J genes are TRBV5-1 and TRBJ2-1; 9 positions match TRBD2. Per germline, CDR1 SGHRS and CDR2 YFSETQ. This CDR3 is 15 amino acids long. V shed 3 bases and J 7 bases; nucleotides not matched to a gene: 8. The CDR3 spells CASSWSGGNRNEQFF. The CDR3 region has the DNA TGCGCCAGCAGCTGGAGCGGGGGGAACAGGAATGAGCAGTTCTTC.

J is TRBJ1-3 and V is TRBV5-1, with D uncertain. CDR1 and CDR2 (germline): SGHRS, YFSETQ. Trimming removed 3 bases from V and 3 bases from J, with 10 bases in between. This CDR3 region has 14 residues. CDR3 sequence: CASSSSRDGNTIYF. CDR3 in DNA: TGCGCCAGCAGCTCCTCGAGGGATGGAAACACCATATATTTT.

V and J are TRBV29-1 and TRBJ1-2; unclear D gene. V gave up 2 bases and J gave up 0 bases, with 10 bases separating them. The length of the CDR3 is 14 residues. CDR1 is SQVTM, CDR2 ANQGSEA, per germline. The CDR3 DNA is TGCAGCGTTGAAAAGAGGTTAGCTAACTATGGCTACACCTTC. Amino acids: CSVEKRLANYGYTF.

This chain joins TRBV7-2 and TRBJ2-7; no reliable D call. Trimming took off 0 bases at V and 6 bases at J, with 12 bases between the two ends. This CDR3 is 14 amino acids long. The germline gives CDR1 SGHTA, CDR2 FQGNSA. CDR3 region: CASSLAGRGFEQYF. The DNA for the CDR3 is TGTGCCAGCAGCTTAGCGGGCCGCGGATTCGAGCAGTACTTC.

The chain recombines TRBV7-9 with TRBJ1-5, with D possibly TRBD1 on 6 matching bases. Trimming shortened V by 4 bases and J by 3 bases, and 10 bases separated the two germline ends. The CDR3 covers 14 residues. Germline V lookup: CDR1 SEHNR, CDR2 FQNEAQ (reference sequence). CDR3 amino acids: CASSWDTNNQPQHF. The CDR3 bases are TGTGCCAGCAGCTGGGACACAAACAATCAGCCCCAGCATTTT.

This sequence joins TRBV7-3 and TRBJ2-2, with 11 nucleotides matching TRBD2. This CDR3 is built from 18 residues. CDR1 is SGHTA and CDR2 is FQGTGA in the germline V gene. Unmatched junction bases numbered 7, after V lost 0 bases and J lost 4 bases. The CDR3 is CASSLTASGRSVTGELFF. The CDR3, as DNA: TGTGCCAGCAGCTTAACGGCTAGCGGGAGGTCGGTCACCGGGGAGCTGTTTTTT.

The rearrangement links TRBV6-6 to TRBJ1-2; D is unresolved. The CDR3 has 13 residues. CDR1 and CDR2 from the germline V gene are MNHNY and SVGAGI (reference sequence). V was clipped by 6 bases and J by 2 bases, with 10 bases between them. Here the CDR3 reads CASRLGLNYGYTF. The CDR3 nucleotides are TGTGCCAGCAGGCTAGGGTTGAACTATGGCTACACCTTC.

The J gene is TRBJ2-1, the V gene TRBV19; D call uncertain. Trimming took 3 bases from V and 4 from J, leaving 7 bases between them. CDR3 length equals 13 residues. Germline V gene sequence: CDR1 LNHDA, CDR2 SQIVND (reference sequence). The CDR3 spells CASSMDHYNEQFF. The CDR3 DNA is TGTGCCAGTAGTATGGACCATTACAATGAGCAGTTCTTC.